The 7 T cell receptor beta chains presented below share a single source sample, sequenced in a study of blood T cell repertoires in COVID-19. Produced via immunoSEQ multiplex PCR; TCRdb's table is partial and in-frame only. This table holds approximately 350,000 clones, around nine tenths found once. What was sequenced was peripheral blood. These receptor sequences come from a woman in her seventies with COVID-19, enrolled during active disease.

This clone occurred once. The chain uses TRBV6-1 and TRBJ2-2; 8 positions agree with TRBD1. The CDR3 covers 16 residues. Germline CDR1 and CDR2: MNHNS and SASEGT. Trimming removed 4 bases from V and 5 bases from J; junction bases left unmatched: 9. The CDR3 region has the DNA TGTGCCAGCAGTGGACAGGGGTTGAGTAGAACCGGGGAGCTGTTTTTT. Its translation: CASSGQGLSRTGELFF.

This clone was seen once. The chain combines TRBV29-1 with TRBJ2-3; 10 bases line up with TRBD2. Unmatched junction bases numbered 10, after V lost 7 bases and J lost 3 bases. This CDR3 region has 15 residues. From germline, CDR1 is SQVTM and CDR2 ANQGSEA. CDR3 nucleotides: TGCAGCGCTCAATCTGCTAGCGGGGGAACAGATACGCAGTATTTT. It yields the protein CSAQSASGGTDTQYF.

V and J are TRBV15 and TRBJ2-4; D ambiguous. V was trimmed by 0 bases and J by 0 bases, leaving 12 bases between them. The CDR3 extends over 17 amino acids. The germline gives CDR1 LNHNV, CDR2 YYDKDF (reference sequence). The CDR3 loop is CATSRDRWSLAKNIQYF. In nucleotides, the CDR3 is TGTGCCACCAGCAGAGATCGGTGGAGCCTAGCCAAAAACATTCAGTACTTC.

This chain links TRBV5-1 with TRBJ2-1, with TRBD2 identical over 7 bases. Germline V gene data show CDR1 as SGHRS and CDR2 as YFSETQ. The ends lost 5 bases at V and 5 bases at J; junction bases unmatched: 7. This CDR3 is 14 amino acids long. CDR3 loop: CASRTSGANNEQFF. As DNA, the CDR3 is TGCGCCAGCAGAACAAGCGGGGCTAACAATGAGCAGTTCTTC.

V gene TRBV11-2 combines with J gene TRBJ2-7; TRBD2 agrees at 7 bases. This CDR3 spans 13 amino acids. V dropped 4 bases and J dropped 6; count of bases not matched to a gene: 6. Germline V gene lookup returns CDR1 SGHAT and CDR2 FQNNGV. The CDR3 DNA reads TGTGCCAGCAGCTACCCCCGCGGGGGCGAGCAGTACTTC. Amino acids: CASSYPRGGEQYF.

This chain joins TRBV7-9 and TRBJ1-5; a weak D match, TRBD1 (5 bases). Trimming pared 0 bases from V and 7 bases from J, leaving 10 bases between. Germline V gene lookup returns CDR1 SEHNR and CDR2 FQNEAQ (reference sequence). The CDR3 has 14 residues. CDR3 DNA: TGTGCCAGCAGCTTAGCAGGGGTACAGCAGCCCCAGCATTTT. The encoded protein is CASSLAGVQQPQHF.

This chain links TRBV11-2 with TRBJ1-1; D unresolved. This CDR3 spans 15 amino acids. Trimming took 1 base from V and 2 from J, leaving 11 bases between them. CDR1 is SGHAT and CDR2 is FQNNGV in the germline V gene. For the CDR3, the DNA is TGTGCCAGCAGCTTAGGACCGGGAGCTAACACTGAAGCTTTCTTT. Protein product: CASSLGPGANTEAFF.